These 22 T cell receptor beta chains were sequenced from one sample in a study of blood T cell repertoires in COVID-19. The assay was immunoSEQ multiplex PCR, and TCRdb's table has in-frame clones only and misses some. The repertoire holds 100,000 to 150,000 clones, over 70% seen once, with 5.5% to 6.5% in the top ten. The sequencing input was peripheral blood. The receptor set was obtained from an elderly man with active or convalescent COVID-19.

The CDR3 DNA is TGTGCCAGCAGTGTCCGAGGCACCGGGGAGCTGTTTTTT. This gives the protein CASSVRGTGELFF. This chain links TRBV6-2 or TRBV6-3 with TRBJ2-2, with D hard to call. Germline V CDR1 and CDR2: MNHEY, SVGEGT. The CDR3 covers 13 residues. V lost 5 bases, J lost 4 bases, and 8 bases lay in between.

The chain combines TRBV2 with TRBJ2-3, with TRBD2 matching over 10 bases. The CDR3 spans 15 residues. V lost 4 bases to trimming and J lost 5 bases; unmatched junction nucleotides: 6. CDR1 and CDR2 (germline): SNHLY, FYNNEI. CDR3 DNA: TGTGCCAGCAGTGTTGGCAGCGGGGGGGGAGATACGCAGTATTTT. Translation gives CASSVGSGGGDTQYF.

The CDR3 nucleotides read TGTGCCAGCAGTTTATTGGACAGGGCCACTGAAGCTTTCTTT. Encoded protein: CASSLLDRATEAFF. The chain is built from TRBV28 and TRBJ1-1; TRBD1 matches 8 bases. CDR3 length: 14 residues. Unmatched junction bases numbered 2, after V lost 1 base and J lost 4 bases. Germline V lookup: CDR1 MDHEN, CDR2 SYDVKM.

The chain combines TRBV6-5 with TRBJ1-6; D perhaps matches TRBD1 (5 bases). Trimming took off 0 bases at V and 9 bases at J, with 12 bases between the two ends. CDR1 MNHEY and CDR2 SVGAGI come from the germline V gene. The CDR3 is 15 amino acids. CDR3 residues: CASSYSGQGASPLHF. The CDR3 DNA follows: TGTGCCAGCAGTTACTCGGGCCAGGGCGCTTCACCCCTCCACTTT.

The rearrangement links TRBV9 to TRBJ1-4; a weak D match, TRBD1 (6 bases). Trimming cost V 8 bases and J 2 bases, with 13 bases left between them. Per germline, CDR1 SGDLS and CDR2 YYNGEE. The CDR3 has 14 amino acids. The CDR3 sequence: CARQGPGTNEKLFF. The CDR3 nucleotides read TGTGCCAGACAGGGCCCGGGCACTAATGAAAAACTGTTTTTT.

V and J are TRBV19 and TRBJ1-2; D is possibly TRBD1 (6 bases). This CDR3 has 14 residues. From germline, CDR1 is LNHDA and CDR2 SQIVND (reference sequence). Trimming shortened V by 4 bases and J by 4 bases, and 13 bases separated the two germline ends. The CDR3 here is CASSTPGVSYGYTF. DNA for the CDR3: TGTGCCAGTAGTACCCCAGGGGTGAGCTATGGCTACACCTTC.

The chain recombines TRBV5-5 with TRBJ2-7; perhaps TRBD2 as D (6 bases). CDR1 and CDR2 (germline): SGHKS, YYEKEE (reference sequence). The germline V and J ends were trimmed by 4 bases and 2 bases, with 16 bases remaining between them. The CDR3 extends over 15 amino acids. The CDR3 region has the DNA TGTGCCAGCAGCGGGGACTTAAGTCTCACCTACGAGCAGTACTTC. It is translated as CASSGDLSLTYEQYF.

J is TRBJ2-7 and V is TRBV2; tentatively, D is TRBD2 (6 bases). Germline CDR1 and CDR2: SNHLY and FYNNEI. This CDR3 region has 14 residues. Trimming removed 1 base at V and 6 bases at J, with 13 bases between. The CDR3 sequence: CASSEVAGTGEQYF. The CDR3 nucleotides are TGTGCCAGCAGTGAAGTGGCAGGGACTGGCGAGCAGTACTTC.

This clone was picked up many times. This chain links TRBV19 with TRBJ1-6, with 8 bases identical to TRBD1. V trimming: 4 bases; J trimming: 8 bases; junction bases outside the gene matches: 7. The CDR3 spans 15 residues. The germline V gene encodes CDR1 LNHDA and CDR2 SQIVND (reference sequence). CDR3 nucleotides: TGTGCCAGTAGTACGGGACAGGTTTCTCATTCACCCCTCCACTTT. This sequence encodes CASSTGQVSHSPLHF.

The gene calls are TRBV7-2 and TRBJ1-3, with D possibly TRBD1 on 5 matching bases. This CDR3 is 16 amino acids long. V was shortened by 4 bases and J by 0 bases, with 13 bases between the two germline ends. Germline CDR1 reads SGHTA; CDR2 reads FQGNSA. The CDR3, as DNA: TGTGCCAGCAGCTCGGACATCTTTACCTCTGGAAACACCATATATTTT. Translation gives CASSSDIFTSGNTIYF.

V gene TRBV7-9 combines with J gene TRBJ1-3; maybe TRBD1 (5 bases). Germline CDR1 is SEHNR and CDR2 is FQNEAQ (reference sequence). Trimming took off 7 bases at V and 0 bases at J, with 16 bases between the two ends. The CDR3 has 16 residues. CDR3 nucleotides: TGTGCCAGCACCGGGGCAGGGCGAGACTCTGGAAACACCATATATTTT. Amino acids: CASTGAGRDSGNTIYF.

This clone was picked up a small number of times. This sequence joins TRBV7-9 and TRBJ1-6; possibly TRBD1 for D (5 bases). Germline CDR1 and CDR2: SEHNR and FQNEAQ (reference sequence). V lost 3 bases, J lost 6 bases, and 15 bases lay in between. The CDR3 sequence is 16 residues long. The DNA of the CDR3 is TGTGCCAGCAGCTTCCAGGGCGGGAGTGGTAATTCACCCCTCCACTTT. Residues: CASSFQGGSGNSPLHF.

This rearrangement joins TRBV4-1 to TRBJ1-5, with a tentative D call TRBD1 (5 bases). Germline V gene data show CDR1 as MGHRA and CDR2 as YSYEKL. This CDR3 comprises 15 residues. The V end lost 0 bases, the J end lost 6 bases, and 12 bases lay between the germline ends. CDR3 nucleotide sequence: TGCGCCAGCAGCCAAGAAGGTAGGGGCGGTCAGCCCCAGCATTTT. This gives the protein CASSQEGRGGQPQHF.

This chain joins TRBV2 and TRBJ1-5; TRBD1 is a possible D gene (5 bases). This CDR3 contains 14 residues. With 1 base removed from V and 7 bases from J, the gap between germline ends came to 11 bases. Germline V lookup: CDR1 SNHLY, CDR2 FYNNEI. CDR3 DNA sequence: TGTGCCAGCAGTGAAGTGGGGGGGGGACAGCCCCAGCATTTT. Translated: CASSEVGGGQPQHF.

The rearrangement uses TRBV11-1 and TRBJ2-7, with TRBD2 matching 7 bases. Germline values: CDR1 SGHAT, CDR2 FQDESV (reference sequence). The CDR3 length is 16 residues. Germline trimming cut 8 bases from V and 0 bases from J; bases unmatched to any gene: 13. As DNA, the CDR3 is TGTGCCAGCGGACACGGGGCCGGGGAGGGCTCCTACGAGCAGTACTTC. Its protein is CASGHGAGEGSYEQYF.

The chain combines TRBV6-2 or TRBV6-3 with TRBJ2-1; 10 bases agree with TRBD1. This CDR3 has 14 amino acids. Unmatched junction bases numbered 10, after V lost 5 bases and J lost 12 bases. The germline gives CDR1 MNHEY, CDR2 SVGEGT. The CDR3: CASSPGQGPLGQFF. DNA of the CDR3: TGTGCCAGCAGTCCGGGACAGGGGCCTCTTGGGCAGTTCTTC.

The CDR3 sequence: CAISIGLVGTGELFF. In DNA, the CDR3 is TGTGCCATCAGCATCGGACTAGTAGGAACCGGGGAGCTGTTTTTT. The chain employs TRBV10-3 and TRBJ2-2, with 7 bases identical to TRBD2. This CDR3 contains 15 residues. Germline V gives CDR1 ENHRY, CDR2 SYGVKD. After removal of 6 bases from V and 5 bases from J, the junction contained 9 bases not matched to a gene.

This clone was detected once. This chain joins TRBV9 and TRBJ2-1, with no clear D. Germline V gives CDR1 SGDLS, CDR2 YYNGEE. This CDR3 has 17 residues. V lost 3 bases to trimming and J lost 6 bases, with 22 bases between them. The DNA for the CDR3 is TGTGCCAGCAGCGCCAGGTCCGCCCAGGTCGAGAGCAATGAGCAGTTCTTC. Protein sequence: CASSARSAQVESNEQFF.

The genes are TRBV7-6 and TRBJ2-2; TRBD2 aligns across 7 bases. CDR1 is SGHVS, CDR2 FNYEAQ, per germline. V trimming: 3 bases; J trimming: 2 bases; junction bases outside the gene matches: 6. This CDR3 has 16 residues. CDR3 in DNA: TGTGCCAGCAGCTTGTGGGGGGGACGAAACACCGGGGAGCTGTTTTTT. This encodes CASSLWGGRNTGELFF.

V gene TRBV6-5 combines with J gene TRBJ1-1, with D possibly being TRBD1 (5 bases). CDR3 size: 15 residues. Trimming stripped 6 bases from V and 1 base from J, with 15 bases between. From germline, CDR1 is MNHEY and CDR2 SVGAGI. CDR3 loop: CASSYLQEGNTEAFF. The DNA for the CDR3 is TGTGCCAGCAGCTACCTACAGGAGGGGAACACTGAAGCTTTCTTT.

CDR3 sequence (DNA): TGTGCCAGCAGGACTTCGGGACAGGGGGCTCCTGGAAACACCATATATTTT. Translating it yields CASRTSGQGAPGNTIYF. The chain combines TRBV28 with TRBJ1-3, with TRBD1 matching over 12 bases. CDR3 length equals 17 residues. CDR1 is MDHEN, CDR2 SYDVKM, per germline. Trimming took 6 bases from V and 2 from J; bases not matched to a gene: 8.

This chain links TRBV5-1 with TRBJ1-4; TRBD1 might be the D (5 bases). Deletions cut 0 bases from V and 10 bases from J, with 16 bases between. The V gene's germline CDR1 is SGHRS and CDR2 YFSETQ. This CDR3 is 15 amino acids long. CDR3 region: CASSLAGGNEGKLFF. The CDR3 nucleotides are TGCGCCAGCAGCTTGGCCGGGGGTAACGAAGGAAAACTGTTTTTT. Full variable domain (outside the CDR3, taken from reference TRBV5-1 and TRBJ1-4): KAGVTQTPRYLIKTRGQQVTLSCSPISGHRSVSWYQQTPGQGLQFLFEYFSETQRNKGNFPGRFSGRQFSNSRSEMNVSTLELGDSALYLCASSLAGGNEGKLFFGSGTQLSVL.